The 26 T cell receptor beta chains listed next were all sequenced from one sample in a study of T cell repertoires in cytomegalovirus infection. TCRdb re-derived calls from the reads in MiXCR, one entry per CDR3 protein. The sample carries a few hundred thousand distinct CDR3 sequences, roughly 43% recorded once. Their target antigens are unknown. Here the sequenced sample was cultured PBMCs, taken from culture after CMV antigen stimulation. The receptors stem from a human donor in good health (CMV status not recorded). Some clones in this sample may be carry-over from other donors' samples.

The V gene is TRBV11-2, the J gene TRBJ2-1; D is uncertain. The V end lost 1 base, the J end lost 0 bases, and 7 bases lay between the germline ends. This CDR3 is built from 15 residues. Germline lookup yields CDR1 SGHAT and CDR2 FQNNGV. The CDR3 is CASSLGATSYNEQFF. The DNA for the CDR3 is TGTGCCAGCAGCTTAGGTGCTACCTCCTACAATGAGCAGTTCTTC. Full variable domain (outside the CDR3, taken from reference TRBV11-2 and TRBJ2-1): EAGVAQSPRYKIIEKRQSVAFWCNPISGHATLYWYQQILGQGPKLLIQFQNNGVVDDSQLPKDRFSAERLKGVDSTLKIQPAKLEDSAVYLCASSLGATSYNEQFFGPGTRLTVL.

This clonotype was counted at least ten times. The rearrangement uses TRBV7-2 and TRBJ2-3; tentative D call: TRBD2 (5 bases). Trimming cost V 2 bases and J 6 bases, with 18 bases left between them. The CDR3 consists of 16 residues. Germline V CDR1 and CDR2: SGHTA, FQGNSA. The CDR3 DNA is TGTGCCAGCAGCTTAAACTTGGTTGCTAGCAGTGATACGCAGTATTTT. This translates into CASSLNLVASSDTQYF.

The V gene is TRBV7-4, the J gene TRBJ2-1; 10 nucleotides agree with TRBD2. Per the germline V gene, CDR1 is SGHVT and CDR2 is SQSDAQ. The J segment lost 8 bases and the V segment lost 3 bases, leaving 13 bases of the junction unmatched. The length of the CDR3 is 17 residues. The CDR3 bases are TGTGCCAGCAGCTTTCCTGGGACTAGCGCCCAGGGGGATGAGCAGTTCTTC. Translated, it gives CASSFPGTSAQGDEQFF. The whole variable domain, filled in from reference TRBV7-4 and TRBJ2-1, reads GAGVSQSPRYKVAKRGRDVALRCDSISGHVTLYWYRQTLGQGSEVLTYSQSDAQRDKSGRPSGRFSAERPERSVSTLKIQRTEQGDSAVYLCASSFPGTSAQGDEQFFGPGTRLTVL.

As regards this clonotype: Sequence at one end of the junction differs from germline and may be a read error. The CDR3 DNA reads as TGTGCCAGCAGCCCGCGGTGGCAGACCAACACTGAAGCTTTCTTT. Translated, it gives CASSPRWQTNTEAFF. This chain joins TRBV4-1 and TRBJ1-1; the D is unclear. The CDR3 has 15 amino acids. Germline V gives CDR1 MGHRA, CDR2 YSYEKL.

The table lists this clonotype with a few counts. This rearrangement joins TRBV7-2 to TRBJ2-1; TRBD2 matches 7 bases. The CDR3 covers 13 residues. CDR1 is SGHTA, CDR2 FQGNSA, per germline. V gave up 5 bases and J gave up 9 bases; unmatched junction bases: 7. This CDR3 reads CASSPFGEGEQFF. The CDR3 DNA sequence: TGTGCCAGCAGCCCCTTCGGGGAGGGTGAGCAGTTCTTC.

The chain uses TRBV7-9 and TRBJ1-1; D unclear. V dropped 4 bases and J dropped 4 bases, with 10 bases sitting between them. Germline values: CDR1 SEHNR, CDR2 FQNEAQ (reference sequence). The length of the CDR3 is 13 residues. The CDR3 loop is CASSSTGPTEAFF. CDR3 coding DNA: TGTGCCAGCAGCTCCACGGGTCCCACTGAAGCTTTCTTT.

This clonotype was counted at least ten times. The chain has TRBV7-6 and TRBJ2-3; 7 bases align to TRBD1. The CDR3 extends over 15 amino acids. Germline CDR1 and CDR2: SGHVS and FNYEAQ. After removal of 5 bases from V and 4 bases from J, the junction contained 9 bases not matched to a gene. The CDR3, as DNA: TGTGCCAGCAGCGGCTCGGGGACAGCTTCAGATACGCAGTATTTT. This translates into CASSGSGTASDTQYF. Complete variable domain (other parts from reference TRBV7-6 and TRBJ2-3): GAGVSQSPRYKVTKRGQDVALRCDPISGHVSLYWYRQALGQGPEFLTYFNYEAQQDKSGLPNDRFSAERPEGSISTLTIQRTEQRDSAMYRCASSGSGTASDTQYFGPGTRLTVL.

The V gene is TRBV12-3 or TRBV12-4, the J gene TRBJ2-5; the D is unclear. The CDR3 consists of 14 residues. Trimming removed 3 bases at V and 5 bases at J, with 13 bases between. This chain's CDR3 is CASSLRLLGETQYF. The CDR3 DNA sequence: TGTGCCAGCAGTTTGCGCCTCCTGGGGGAGACCCAGTACTTC.

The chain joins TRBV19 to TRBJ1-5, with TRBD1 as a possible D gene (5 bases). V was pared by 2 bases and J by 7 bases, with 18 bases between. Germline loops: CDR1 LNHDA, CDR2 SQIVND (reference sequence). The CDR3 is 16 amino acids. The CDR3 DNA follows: TGTGCCAGTAGTATATCGACAGTCTACCGAGGGCAGCCCCAGCATTTT. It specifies CASSISTVYRGQPQHF.

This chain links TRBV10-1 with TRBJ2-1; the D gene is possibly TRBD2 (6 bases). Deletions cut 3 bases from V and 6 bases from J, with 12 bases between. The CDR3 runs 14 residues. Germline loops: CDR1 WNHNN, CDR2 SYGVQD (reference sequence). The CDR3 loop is CASSDRREGNEQFF. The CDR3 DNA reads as TGCGCCAGCAGTGATAGGCGGGAAGGCAATGAGCAGTTCTTC.

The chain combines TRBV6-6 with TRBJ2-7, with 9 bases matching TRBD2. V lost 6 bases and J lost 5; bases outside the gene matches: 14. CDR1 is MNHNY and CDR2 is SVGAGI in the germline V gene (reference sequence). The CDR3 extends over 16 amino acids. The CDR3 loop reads CASSPSVGLARNEQYF. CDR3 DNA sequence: TGTGCCAGCAGCCCTTCAGTGGGACTAGCCAGAAACGAGCAGTACTTC.

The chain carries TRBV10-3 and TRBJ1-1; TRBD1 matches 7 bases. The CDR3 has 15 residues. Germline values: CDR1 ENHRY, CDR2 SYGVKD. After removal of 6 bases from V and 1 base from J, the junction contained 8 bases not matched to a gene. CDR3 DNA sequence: TGTGCCATCAGCCCCAGACAGGGAACGAACACTGAAGCTTTCTTT. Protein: CAISPRQGTNTEAFF.

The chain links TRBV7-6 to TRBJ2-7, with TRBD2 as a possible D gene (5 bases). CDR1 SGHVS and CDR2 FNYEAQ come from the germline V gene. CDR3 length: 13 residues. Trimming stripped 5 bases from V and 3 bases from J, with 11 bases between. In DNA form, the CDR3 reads TGTGCCAGCAGCCCGGAGGTGGGCTACGAGCAGTACTTC. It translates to CASSPEVGYEQYF.

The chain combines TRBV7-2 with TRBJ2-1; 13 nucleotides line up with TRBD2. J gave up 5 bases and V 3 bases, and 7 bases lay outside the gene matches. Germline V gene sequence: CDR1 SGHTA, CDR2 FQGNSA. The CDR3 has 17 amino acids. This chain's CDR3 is CASSFSGTSGAHNEQFF. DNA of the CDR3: TGTGCCAGCAGCTTTTCCGGGACTAGCGGGGCACACAATGAGCAGTTCTTC.

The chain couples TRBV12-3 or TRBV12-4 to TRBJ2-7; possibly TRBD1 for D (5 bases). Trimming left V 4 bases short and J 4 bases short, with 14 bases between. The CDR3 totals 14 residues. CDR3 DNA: TGTGCCAGCAGTTCCCGTCAGGGAAGGTACGAGCAGTACTTC. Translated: CASSSRQGRYEQYF.

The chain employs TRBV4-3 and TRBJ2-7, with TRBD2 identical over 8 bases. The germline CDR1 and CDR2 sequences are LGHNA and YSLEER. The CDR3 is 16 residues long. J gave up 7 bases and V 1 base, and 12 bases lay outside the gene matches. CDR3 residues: CASSQALAGGRAEQYF. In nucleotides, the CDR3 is TGCGCCAGCAGCCAAGCTCTCGCGGGAGGACGTGCTGAGCAGTACTTC.

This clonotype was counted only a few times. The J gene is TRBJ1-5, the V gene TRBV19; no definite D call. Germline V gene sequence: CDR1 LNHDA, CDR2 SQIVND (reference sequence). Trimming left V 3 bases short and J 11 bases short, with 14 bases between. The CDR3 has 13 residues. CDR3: CASSIERGTAQHF. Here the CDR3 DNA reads TGTGCCAGTAGTATTGAGCGGGGAACGGCCCAGCATTTT. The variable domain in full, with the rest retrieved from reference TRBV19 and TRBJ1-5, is DGGITQSPKYLFRKEGQNVTLSCEQNLNHDAMYWYRQDPGQGLRLIYYSQIVNDFQKGDIAEGYSVSREKKESFPLTVTSAQKNPTAFYLCASSIERGTAQHFGDGTRLSIL.

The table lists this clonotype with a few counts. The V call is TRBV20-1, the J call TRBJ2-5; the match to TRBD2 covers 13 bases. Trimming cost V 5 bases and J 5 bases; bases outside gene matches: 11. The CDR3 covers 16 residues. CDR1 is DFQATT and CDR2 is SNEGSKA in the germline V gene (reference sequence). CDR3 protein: CSAGLAGDLGGETQYF. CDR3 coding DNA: TGCAGTGCTGGACTAGCGGGGGACCTAGGGGGGGAGACCCAGTACTTC.

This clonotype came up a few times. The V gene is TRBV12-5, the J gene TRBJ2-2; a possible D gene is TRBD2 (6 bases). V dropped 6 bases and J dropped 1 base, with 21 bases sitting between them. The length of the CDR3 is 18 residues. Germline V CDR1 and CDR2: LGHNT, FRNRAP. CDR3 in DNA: TGTGCTAGTGGCCCTACCGGGGGACGGCCTTTGAACACCGGGGAGCTGTTTTTT. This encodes CASGPTGGRPLNTGELFF.

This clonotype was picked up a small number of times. CDR3 DNA sequence: TGCAGTGCTATCCCCGGGACAGGGGGCTACGAGCAGTACTTC. Its translation: CSAIPGTGGYEQYF. This chain uses TRBV20-1 with TRBJ2-7, with 11 bases identical to TRBD1. The CDR3 is 14 residues long. Trimming took 4 bases from V and 3 from J; bases not matched to a gene: 5. Germline CDR1 reads DFQATT; CDR2 reads SNEGSKA (reference sequence).

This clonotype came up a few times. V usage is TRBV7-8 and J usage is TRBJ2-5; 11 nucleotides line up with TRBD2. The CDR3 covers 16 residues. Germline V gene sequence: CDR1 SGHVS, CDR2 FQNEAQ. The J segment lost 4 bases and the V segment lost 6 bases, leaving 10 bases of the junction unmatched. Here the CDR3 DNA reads TGTGCCAGCAGGGCCTTAGCGGGAGGGCCTGGAGAGACCCAGTACTTC. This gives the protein CASRALAGGPGETQYF.

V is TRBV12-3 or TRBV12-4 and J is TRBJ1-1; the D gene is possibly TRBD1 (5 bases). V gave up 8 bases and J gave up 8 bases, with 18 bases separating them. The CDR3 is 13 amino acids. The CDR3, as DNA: TGTGCCAGCTACCCTCTCGGGGCATCCGAAGCTTTCTTT. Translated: CASYPLGASEAFF.

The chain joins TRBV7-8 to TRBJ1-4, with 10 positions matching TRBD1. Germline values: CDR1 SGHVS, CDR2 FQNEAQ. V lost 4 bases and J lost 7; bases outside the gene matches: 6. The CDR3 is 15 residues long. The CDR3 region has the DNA TGTGCCAGCAGCTCACGGGACAGGGGCTTTGAAAAACTGTTTTTT. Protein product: CASSSRDRGFEKLFF.

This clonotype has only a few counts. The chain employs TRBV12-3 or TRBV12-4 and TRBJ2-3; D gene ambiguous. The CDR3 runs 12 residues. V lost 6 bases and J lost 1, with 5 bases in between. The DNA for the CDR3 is TGTGCCAGCAGGCCTCGCACAGATACGCAGTATTTT. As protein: CASRPRTDTQYF.

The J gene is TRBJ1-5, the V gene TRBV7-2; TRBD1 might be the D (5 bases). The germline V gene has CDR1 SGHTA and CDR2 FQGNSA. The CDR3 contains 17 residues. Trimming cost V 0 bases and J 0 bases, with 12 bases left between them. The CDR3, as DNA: TGTGCCAGCAGCTTAGCAGGGTGGGGGTATAGCAATCAGCCCCAGCATTTT. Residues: CASSLAGWGYSNQPQHF.

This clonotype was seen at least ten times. The CDR3 protein is CASSQPDNTQYF. In nucleotides, the CDR3 is TGTGCCAGCAGCCAGCCGGATAATACGCAGTATTTT. This chain connects TRBV7-6 to TRBJ2-3; D is undetermined. Deletions cut 5 bases from V and 7 bases from J, with 10 bases between. This CDR3 has 12 amino acids. Germline-derived CDR1 and CDR2 are SGHVS and FNYEAQ.